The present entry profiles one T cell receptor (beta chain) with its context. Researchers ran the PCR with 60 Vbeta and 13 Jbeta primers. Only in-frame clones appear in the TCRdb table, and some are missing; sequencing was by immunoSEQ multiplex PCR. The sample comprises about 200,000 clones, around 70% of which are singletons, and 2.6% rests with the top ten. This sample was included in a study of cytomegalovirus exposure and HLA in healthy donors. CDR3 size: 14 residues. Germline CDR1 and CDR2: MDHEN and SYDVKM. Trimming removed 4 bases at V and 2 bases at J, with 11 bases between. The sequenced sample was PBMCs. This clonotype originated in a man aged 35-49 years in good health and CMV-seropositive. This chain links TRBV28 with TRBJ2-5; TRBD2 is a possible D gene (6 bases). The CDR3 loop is CASSSGLLQETQYF. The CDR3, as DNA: TGTGCCAGCAGTTCCGGACTATTACAAGAGACCCAGTACTTC.